This TCR beta chain is from a study of T cell responses to AZD1222 COVID-19 vaccine. On this clone itself: Its antigen is not identified.

V lost 1 base, J lost 5 bases, and 8 bases lay in between. Germline V gene sequence: CDR1 SEHNR, CDR2 FQNEAQ (reference sequence). This CDR3 region has 13 residues. General study points: Donors skewed white British and female; clonal diversity was possibly underestimated.

Only in-frame clones appear in the TCRdb table, and some are missing; sequencing was by immunoSEQ multiplex PCR. The sample yields some 180,000 clones, 92% seen once. The TCR was taken from an adult in good health. The chain combines TRBV7-9 with TRBJ2-5; D not resolved. This specimen consisted of peripheral blood, obtained on day 0 of AZD1222 vaccination. CDR3 loop: CASSLVVTETQYF. Written as DNA, the CDR3 is TGTGCCAGCAGCTTAGTCGTGACGGAGACCCAGTACTTC.